Below are 2 T cell receptor beta chains sequenced from a single sample in a study of naive and memory T cell subsets. Whole-study findings and limits: Naive repertoires, especially CD8, held a few larger clonotypes, possibly memory cells re-expressing CD45RA.

Antigens of these TCRs are unknown. An equimolar mix of two oligonucleotides served as the beta constant-region primer for TRBC1 and TRBC2. Nested alpha and beta constant-region primers with the SP2 primer drove four PCR rounds on ligated cDNA. From the UMI-ligation and nested PCR reads, TCRdb called clonotypes with MiXCR, one entry per CDR3 protein. The sample has over 80,000 distinct CDR3 sequences, 10% to 12% seen once; the top ten hold more than 0.11%. Sequencing was performed on naive CD4+ T cells from blood. The receptors derive from a human donor in good health.

This clonotype was seen a handful of times. The rearrangement joins TRBV20-1 to TRBJ1-1; the D is unclear. Germline CDR1 and CDR2: DFQATT and SNEGSKA (reference sequence). There are 11 residues in the CDR3. The V end lost 5 bases, the J end lost 6 bases, and 10 bases lay between the germline ends. CDR3 residues: CSAPLTSEAFF. CDR3 coding DNA: TGCAGTGCTCCACTGACCTCTGAAGCTTTCTTT.

In its sample, this clonotype was seen a few times. The chain carries TRBV7-3 and TRBJ2-5; 10 bases fit TRBD2. Trimming at V came to 5 bases and at J to 5 bases, leaving 5 bases not matched to a gene. This CDR3 has 14 amino acids. Germline V gene sequence: CDR1 SGHTA, CDR2 FQGTGA. Written as DNA, the CDR3 is TGTGCCAGCAGCGAATCTAGCGGGGGTGAGACCCAGTACTTC. Its protein is CASSESSGGETQYF.